The source of this T cell receptor beta chain is a study of shared clonotypes between healthy human individuals. Study-wide context: The cohort had a couple of women and a few men, ages 18 to 49.

Germline CDR1 reads LGHNA; CDR2 reads YNFKEQ. Trimming took off 3 bases at V and 0 bases at J, with 12 bases between the two ends. The CDR3 spans 16 residues. A split of CD4+ cells into CD45RA+ naive and CD45RA-negative memory subsets was performed. Here immunoSEQ multiplex PCR was the method, and the copy in TCRdb shows in-frame clones only, minus some. The sample contains 2 million to 3 million clones, more than 90% of which appear only once. The chain has TRBV4-2 and TRBJ2-1; possibly TRBD2 for D (5 bases). The receptor was derived from a man younger than 30 in good health. Sequences were obtained from naive CD4+ T cells sorted from blood. Subset: CD45RA+ positively selected. In DNA, the CDR3 is TGTGCCAGCAGCCAGGCGGGCCTAAGCTCCTACAATGAGCAGTTCTTC. This encodes CASSQAGLSSYNEQFF.